This T cell receptor beta chain was identified during a study of shared clonotypes between healthy human individuals. Generated by immunoSEQ multiplex PCR, the TCRdb table keeps only in-frame clones and is missing some. Here the sample spans 600,000 to 750,000 clones, about two thirds being singletons. The V gene's germline CDR1 is SGHVS and CDR2 FNYEAQ. The CDR3 has 10 residues. Trimming removed 4 bases at V and 4 bases at J, with 1 base between. This chain links TRBV7-6 with TRBJ2-5; D uncertain. The source is a woman in her twenties or thirties in good health. Sequences were obtained from memory CD4+ T cells sorted from blood. Subset given: CD45RA-negative fraction. The DNA of the CDR3 is TGTGCCAGCAGCTCAGAGACCCAGTACTTC. This encodes CASSSETQYF.